Listed below are T cell receptor beta chains from one sample, sequenced in a study of blood T cell repertoires in COVID-19. Using immunoSEQ multiplex PCR, the repertoire was profiled, and TCRdb retains in-frame clones only, with some absent. The sample has 250,000 or so clones, around nine tenths seen once. The sample was PBMCs or T cells enriched from blood (not recorded which). These receptors all stem from a woman aged 18-29 years who had recovered from COVID-19. Each CDR3 is given with its conserved first and last residue. The D gene is left open where the match is weak. Only part of the rows carry a size: once, few, many, or a class if the clone is expanded.

clone_size	v_call	j_call	d_call	cdr3_nt	cdr3_aa
NA	TRBV6-5	TRBJ1-2	NA	TGTGCCAGCAGTTACACTTACACAGAGAACTATGGCTACACCTTC	CASSYTYTENYGYTF
NA	TRBV5-5	TRBJ2-3	NA	TGTGCCAGCAGCTTGGCGCTAAGCGGGACAGATACGCAGTATTTT	CASSLALSGTDTQYF
NA	TRBV10-3	TRBJ1-2	NA	TGTGCCACACTATCCCCCTCGACGATCGGCTATGGCTACACCTTC	CATLSPSTIGYGYTF
NA	TRBV12-5	TRBJ1-6	NA	TGTGCTAGTGGTTTGTCCCCGGGAAGTGGCACGAGCTCCTATAATTCACCCCTCCACTTT	CASGLSPGSGTSSYNSPLHF
NA	TRBV5-6	TRBJ1-4	NA	TGTGCCAGCAGCTCAGCGGAGGGTGGGGTTAAAGAAAAACTGTTTTTT	CASSSAEGGVKEKLFF
NA	TRBV5-1	TRBJ2-1	TRBD2	TGCGCCAGCAGCTTGGGGCTAGCGGGGGCCTCTTACAATGAGCAGTTCTTC	CASSLGLAGASYNEQFF
NA	TRBV28	TRBJ2-5	TRBD1	TGTGCCAGCAGCCCAGGACAGGGGGGGGTGGAGACCCAGTACTTC	CASSPGQGGVETQYF
NA	TRBV15	TRBJ2-1	TRBD2	TGTGCCACCAGCCGTAGCGGGGCCTACAATGAGCAGTTCTTC	CATSRSGAYNEQFF
NA	TRBV28	TRBJ2-7	TRBD2	TGTGCCAGCAGGTACGGGACTAGCGGGAGTTACGAGCAGTACTTC	CASRYGTSGSYEQYF
NA	TRBV11-2	TRBJ2-4	TRBD2	TGTGCCAGCAGCTTAGCGGGCGGGAGTATAAACATTCAGTACTTC	CASSLAGGSINIQYF
NA	TRBV7-9	TRBJ1-4	TRBD1	TGTGCCAGCAGCTTTGGACAGGGGGACTTATCTGCAACTAATGAAAAACTGTTTTTT	CASSFGQGDLSATNEKLFF
NA	TRBV5-1	TRBJ2-3	TRBD2	TGCGCCACCAATACTAGCGGGACCGGATTATGCACAGATACGCAGTATTTT	CATNTSGTGLCTDTQYF
NA	TRBV7-7	TRBJ2-4	TRBD1	TGTGCCAGCAGCTCGCGACAGGGAGATGCCAAAAACATTCAGTACTTC	CASSSRQGDAKNIQYF
NA	TRBV29-1	TRBJ1-2	TRBD1	TGCAGCGTTCGGACAGGCTGGAACTATGGCTACACCTTC	CSVRTGWNYGYTF
NA	TRBV15	TRBJ2-1	NA	TGTGCCACCAGCAGAGATGGTGGTGGCCATACCTTATCCAATGAGCAGTTCTTC	CATSRDGGGHTLSNEQFF
NA	TRBV5-4	TRBJ2-7	NA	TGTGCCAGCAGCTTTGGCCCCCCCCGGGGGGCCCCCTACGAGCAGTACTTC	CASSFGPPRGAPYEQYF
NA	TRBV7-9	TRBJ2-3	NA	TGTGCCAGCAGCTTATCCCGGGAGACGCCAGATACGCAGTATTTT	CASSLSRETPDTQYF
NA	TRBV5-1	TRBJ1-1	NA	TGCGCCAGCAGCTTGGCGGGGGTTACTGAAGCTTTCTTT	CASSLAGVTEAFF
once	TRBV3-1/TRBV3-2	TRBJ1-6	NA	TGTGCCAGCAGCCAAGATAAGGGCAGGGGCGCTCCGCCTAATTCACCCCTCCACTTT	CASSQDKGRGAPPNSPLHF
NA	TRBV4-3	TRBJ2-7	TRBD2	TGCGCCAGCAGCCGGGGTACGGGGGGGATCTACGAGCAGTACTTC	CASSRGTGGIYEQYF
few	TRBV3-1/TRBV3-2	TRBJ2-7	TRBD2	TGTGCCAGCAGCCGGGGACTAGCGGGAGAAGACAACGAGCAGTACTTC	CASSRGLAGEDNEQYF
NA	TRBV6-5	TRBJ2-7	NA	TGTGCCAGCAGTTACTCGGAGGGTGGGGCCTACGAGCAGTACTTC	CASSYSEGGAYEQYF
NA	TRBV21-1	TRBJ1-5	NA	TGTGCCAGCAGCAATAATAGGGGGCATCAGCCCCAGCATTTT	CASSNNRGHQPQHF
NA	TRBV25-1	TRBJ2-1	TRBD2	TGTGCCAGCAAGGGACTAGCGGGAGACGATGAGCAGTTCTTC	CASKGLAGDDEQFF
NA	TRBV30	TRBJ1-3	NA	TGTGCCTGGAGTGTAGGGGTAGGAAACACCATATATTTT	CAWSVGVGNTIYF
NA	TRBV5-8	TRBJ1-1	TRBD1	TGTGCCAGCAGCCGCGTCAGGGGGGAAGCTTTCTTT	CASSRVRGEAFF
NA	TRBV25-1	TRBJ2-3	NA	TGTGCCAGCAGTGAAATAGTGGGGGGAGATACGCAGTATTTT	CASSEIVGGDTQYF
NA	TRBV10-1	TRBJ1-1	NA	TGCGCCAGCAGTGATACAGGGACTGAAGCTTTCTTT	CASSDTGTEAFF
NA	TRBV5-6	TRBJ1-1	NA	TGTGCCAGCAGCTTCCAGGGCGGTAGCACTGAAGCTTTCTTT	CASSFQGGSTEAFF
once	TRBV28	TRBJ2-5	TRBD1	TGTGCCAGCAGTTTCCTCGGACAGGGTCAAGAGACCCAGTACTTC	CASSFLGQGQETQYF
NA	TRBV9	TRBJ1-4	NA	TGTGCCAGCAGCGTTGGCGGGGGTCTTAGCGAAAAACTGTTTTTT	CASSVGGGLSEKLFF
few	TRBV4-3	TRBJ2-7	TRBD2	TGCGCCAGCAGCCAAGATAGGCTAGCGGGGGGGCAACCCTACGAGCAGTACTTC	CASSQDRLAGGQPYEQYF
NA	TRBV7-2	TRBJ2-5	TRBD1	TGTGCCAGCAGCCGGCCGACAGGGCCCGAGACCCAGTACTTC	CASSRPTGPETQYF
NA	TRBV7-9	TRBJ2-6	NA	TGTGCCAGCTTTAGTGGTGCTGGGGCCAACGTCCTGACTTTC	CASFSGAGANVLTF
once	TRBV7-2	TRBJ2-1	TRBD2	TGTGCCAGCAGCAGAGCGGGGGGTTACAATGAGCAGTTCTTC	CASSRAGGYNEQFF
NA	TRBV5-1	TRBJ2-5	NA	TGCGCCAGCAGCTTCCAGGTTGAAGAGACCCAGTACTTC	CASSFQVEETQYF
once	TRBV30	TRBJ1-3	TRBD1	TGTGCCTCAACCGGACTTCAAACAGGGGAAGGCCCTTCTGGAAACACCATATATTTT	CASTGLQTGEGPSGNTIYF
NA	TRBV30	TRBJ1-5	TRBD1	TGTGCCTGGAGTGTAGGGGGCCCCGCGAGTTATAGCAATCAGCCCCAGCATTTT	CAWSVGGPASYSNQPQHF
once	TRBV7-9	TRBJ2-1	TRBD2	TGTGCCAGCAGCTTGGGACTAGCGGGGGGCAATGAGCAGTTCTTC	CASSLGLAGGNEQFF
NA	TRBV10-1	TRBJ2-1	NA	TGCGCCAGCAGTGTTGACACCTACAATGAGCAGTTCTTC	CASSVDTYNEQFF
NA	TRBV12-3/TRBV12-4	TRBJ1-6	NA	TGTGCCAGCAGTGGGACACCGAATTCACCCCTCCACTTT	CASSGTPNSPLHF
NA	TRBV5-1	TRBJ2-3	TRBD1	TGCGCCAGCAGCGAACGGGGACAGTTCACAGATACGCAGTATTTT	CASSERGQFTDTQYF
NA	TRBV18	TRBJ2-1	TRBD2	TGTGCCAGCTCACACTCCGGGACTAGCGGCCATGAGCAGTTCTTC	CASSHSGTSGHEQFF
NA	TRBV5-6	TRBJ1-1	NA	TGTGCCAGCAGCTTGGAACAGGGGAACACTGAAGCTTTCTTT	CASSLEQGNTEAFF
few	TRBV7-3	TRBJ2-3	TRBD2	TGTGCCAGCAGCTCCCTAGCGGGAGCAGATACGCAGTATTTT	CASSSLAGADTQYF